This T cell receptor beta chain was recovered during a study of T cells in Graves' hyperthyroidism and ophthalmopathy. Many counts were recorded for this clonotype. Germline V lookup: CDR1 GTSNPN, CDR2 SVGIG (reference sequence). This CDR3 spans 15 amino acids. The germline V and J ends were trimmed by 3 bases and 4 bases, with 18 bases remaining between them. RNA transcripts served as the template for amplifying TCR beta CDR3 regions. Using the HTBI primer set, a first-round RT-PCR was run on the TCR CDR3. TCRdb passed the multiplex PCR reads through MiXCR, listing each CDR3 protein once. The sample lists more than 300,000 distinct CDR3 sequences; approximately 13% were seen once. Not enrolled were patients with uncontrolled infection, other autoimmune disease, pregnancy or lactation.

This clonotype was obtained from a woman aged 18 to 35 with Graves' hyperthyroidism. Sequencing used blood. This sequence joins TRBV30 and TRBJ1-2; weak D call: TRBD1 (5 bases). This CDR3 reads CAWRALGGIGYGYTF. The CDR3 bases are TGTGCCTGGAGGGCCCTCGGGGGGATCGGCTATGGCTACACCTTC. Complete variable domain (other parts from reference TRBV30 and TRBJ1-2): SQTIHQWPATLVQPVGSPLSLECTVEGTSNPNLYWYRQAAGRGLQLLFYSVGIGQISSEVPQNLSASRPQDRQFILSSKKLLLSDSGFYLCAWRALGGIGYGYTFGSGTRLTVV.